This T cell receptor beta chain originates from a study of blood T cell repertoires in COVID-19. About the study: From T cells, B-cell-depleted T cells, or PBMCs came the material, which was cDNA or gDNA.

Authors' analysis steps: Nucleated cell counts were estimated from reference gene primer amplification. TCRdb's copy holds only in-frame clones and misses some; the assay was immunoSEQ multiplex PCR. V and J calls plus clone size are reproduced from that table; the DNA served to infer D and trimming. The repertoire consists of about 210,000 clones, with around 85% occurring once and the leading ten covering around 0.7%. Germline V gene data show CDR1 as SGHAT and CDR2 as FQNNGV. The CDR3 has 17 amino acids. With V trimmed by 5 bases and J by 0 bases, 8 bases remained unmatched. The clonotype was recovered from a middle-aged man with acute or convalescent COVID-19. The sequencing input was peripheral blood. The chain links TRBV11-2 to TRBJ1-3, with TRBD1 matching over 9 bases. In nucleotides, the CDR3 is TGTGCCAGCAGCCTGGGGACAGGGATAGTCTCTGGAAACACCATATATTTT. Translated, it gives CASSLGTGIVSGNTIYF.